Below, one T cell receptor (beta chain) is given with its context. This clone was picked up one time. There is no known antigen for this receptor. The record has no base qualities; no much larger clone is one base away. The record originates from a study of cytomegalovirus exposure and HLA in healthy donors (TCRdb year 2017). For context, the study as a whole: A later analysis indicated that the 130 or so validation repertoires were generated on the platform also employed for the 700 or so repertoires of the first cohort. The study aimed to test whether cataloging public T cell receptors could reveal signatures of past pathogen exposure. Along with the approximately 650-subject first cohort, a separate validation cohort of more than 90 different subjects was used. To predict cytomegalovirus infection status, the study combined high-throughput TCR immunosequencing, statistical association of individual TCRs with disease status, and machine learning. Points the paper makes about the study in general: The validation cohort had no HLA typing available for a later analysis, so co-occurrence within that cohort was assessed over all 120 repertoires. A later analysis found that TCRs clustered in the first cohort also tended to co-occur in the roughly 120 validation repertoires, with 94% of cluster scores above 0. While some public TCRs were present in many individuals, most TCR sequences turned up only very rarely across donors. In vitro tests confirmed that a few of the cytomegalovirus-associated TCR beta chains recognize cytomegalovirus antigens. The classifier was reported to diagnose cytomegalovirus status with high specificity and sensitivity in both the original and validation cohorts. A total of 150 or so TCR beta chains were listed by the study as associated with cytomegalovirus. The authors suggested that the approach could potentially be generalized to other disease states and immunological phenotypes.

Libraries were made using the immunoSEQ multiplex PCR assay. The study's own analysis went as follows. A statistical classification framework was built for diagnosing cytomegalovirus status from the catalog of TCR beta chain sequences. TCRdb stores this immuneACCESS table with in-frame sequences only. Part of the clones is absent; in the studies checked, under half of the shortfall reflects unresolved V genes, and no reason is known for the rest. V and J calls and clone size are copied from that table; D and trimming were computed from the DNA. Here the sample has roughly 180,000 clones; 84% occur a single time. The top ten constitute under 7.5% of the sample. The donors belonged to the validation cohort of around 120 subjects, which was separate from the roughly 700-subject first cohort. The CDR3 contains 12 residues, cysteine and phenylalanine counted. Only the CDR3 part of the read is kept: 36 bases, read in frame from the first base. The germline V gene gives CDR1 as SNHLY and CDR2 as FYNNEI. Trimming removed 8 bases from V and 1 base from J, leaving 6 bases between the germline ends.

This TCR was recovered from a man between 18 and 35 years old in good health and CMV-seropositive. This chain is built from TRBV2 and TRBJ1-3; no D gene is confidently identified. The specimen was PBMCs. Here is the DNA: TGTGCCAGCGGGAGATCTGGAAACACCATATATTTT. The encoded protein is CASGRSGNTIYF.